What follows are 30 T cell receptor beta chains derived from one specimen sequenced in a study of blood T cells in healthy people across ages. Combining a sample-barcoded 5' primer with a J-beta primer mix, a second PCR ran for about 6 to 11 cycles. TCRdb processed the 5' RACE reads anew with MiXCR; each CDR3 protein has one entry. The table records approximately 800,000 distinct CDR3 sequences, 62% of them present only once. The specimen was blood. These receptors were taken from a man aged 25 to 40 in good health.

The gene calls are TRBV6-6 and TRBJ2-4, with TRBD2 identical over 7 bases. The CDR3 is 14 amino acids. With V trimmed by 2 bases and J by 8 bases, 6 bases remained unmatched. Germline values: CDR1 MNHNY, CDR2 SVGAGI (reference sequence). The CDR3 bases are TGTGCCAGCAGTTACGAAGGTGCGGGGGACATTCAGTACTTC. It codes for CASSYEGAGDIQYF.

The chain joins TRBV6-6 to TRBJ2-7; D is unresolved. This CDR3 spans 12 amino acids. Trimming pared 2 bases from V and 4 bases from J, leaving 6 bases between. CDR1 and CDR2 from the germline V gene are MNHNY and SVGAGI (reference sequence). The CDR3 DNA sequence: TGTGCCAGCAGTTACGCTGAATACGAGCAGTACTTC. Encoded protein: CASSYAEYEQYF.

This rearrangement joins TRBV9 to TRBJ2-6, with no clear D. V lost 10 bases and J 0 bases, leaving 14 bases between the germline ends. The CDR3 length is 15 residues. Germline V CDR1 and CDR2: SGDLS, YYNGEE. In DNA form, the CDR3 reads TGTGCCTCCTCAACTGGTTCCTCTGGGGCCAACGTCCTGACTTTC. Translating it yields CASSTGSSGANVLTF. Variable domain in full (rest from reference TRBV9 and TRBJ2-6): DSGVTQTPKHLITATGQRVTLRCSPRSGDLSVYWYQQSLDQGLQFLIQYYNGEERAKGNILERFSAQQFPDLHSELNLSSLELGDSALYFCASSTGSSGANVLTFGAGSRLTVL.

A single count supports this clonotype. This CDR3 reads CSARDPSGGLNNEQFF. CDR3 sequence (DNA): TGCAGTGCTAGAGATCCTAGCGGGGGGCTAAACAATGAGCAGTTCTTC. V and J are TRBV20-1 and TRBJ2-1, with TRBD2 matching over 11 bases. The J segment lost 5 bases and the V segment lost 0 bases, leaving 6 bases of the junction unmatched. The CDR3 length is 16 residues. From germline, CDR1 is DFQATT and CDR2 SNEGSKA (reference sequence).

The chain recombines TRBV18 with TRBJ2-3, with D perhaps matching TRBD2 (6 bases). This CDR3 comprises 16 residues. Germline V lookup: CDR1 KGHSH, CDR2 LQKENI. V shed 3 bases and J shed 0 bases, with 13 bases lying between them. Written as DNA, the CDR3 is TGTGCCAGCTCACCCTTCCGACTAGAAAGCACAGATACGCAGTATTTT. Protein product: CASSPFRLESTDTQYF.

The V call is TRBV9, the J call TRBJ2-5; 8 bases match TRBD2. V shed 4 bases, J shed 11 bases, and the junction held 16 bases outside the gene matches. The CDR3 loop spans 15 amino acids. Germline CDR1 and CDR2: SGDLS and YYNGEE. The CDR3: CASSSPTSVYNEQYF. CDR3 DNA: TGTGCCAGCAGCTCCCCGACTAGCGTTTACAATGAGCAGTACTTC.

V gene TRBV7-2 combines with J gene TRBJ1-2, with 7 bases fitting TRBD1. Germline values: CDR1 SGHTA, CDR2 FQGNSA. The CDR3 contains 16 residues. V trimming: 8 bases; J trimming: 4 bases; junction bases outside the gene matches: 16. The CDR3 region has the DNA TGTGCCAGCGACTACAACGGGCAGGGGGACATCTATGGCTACACCTTC. Residues: CASDYNGQGDIYGYTF.

V usage is TRBV20-1 and J usage is TRBJ2-7; D possibly uses TRBD1 or TRBD2 (5 bases each). Matching the DNA end better, TRBJ2-5 makes the J call doubtful. CDR1 DFQATT and CDR2 SNEGSKA come from the germline V gene (reference sequence). There are 14 residues in the CDR3. This chain's CDR3 is CSARDEGRGETQYF. CDR3 sequence (DNA): TGCAGTGCTAGAGATGAGGGGCGAGGGGAGACCCAGTACTTC.

The chain employs TRBV4-2 and TRBJ1-5; D remains ambiguous. The V and J ends lost 0 bases and 3 bases respectively, with 6 bases between them. The CDR3 loop spans 14 amino acids. CDR1 and CDR2 (germline): LGHNA, YNFKEQ. The CDR3 sequence is CASSQDRYNQPQHF. The CDR3 nucleotides read TGTGCCAGCAGCCAAGACAGGTACAATCAGCCCCAGCATTTT.

The chain couples TRBV12-3 or TRBV12-4 to TRBJ1-1; D possibly corresponds to TRBD1 (6 bases). V lost 7 bases and J 4 bases, leaving 22 bases between the germline ends. The CDR3 runs to 16 residues. In nucleotides, the CDR3 is TGTGCCAGCACCCTGGGGGCAGGGTGGTGGGGCACTGAAGCTTTCTTT. Protein: CASTLGAGWWGTEAFF.

The J gene is TRBJ2-5, the V gene TRBV6-5; D is unresolved. The J call may be faulty, since TRBJ2-7 better matches the DNA end. The germline CDR1 and CDR2 sequences are MNHEY and SVGAGI. This CDR3 has 17 amino acids. The CDR3 DNA reads as TGTGCCAGCAGTTACGGGATGTTGGGCAGTTTTAAAACCGAGCAGTACTTC. Translation gives CASSYGMLGSFKTEQYF.

V and J are TRBV12-3 or TRBV12-4 and TRBJ2-4, with D maybe TRBD2 (6 bases). Trimming stripped 7 bases from V and 0 bases from J, with 16 bases between. This CDR3 region has 16 residues. The CDR3 region is CASTTGLWIAKNIQYF. In DNA, the CDR3 is TGTGCCAGCACCACGGGACTGTGGATAGCCAAAAACATTCAGTACTTC.

This chain joins TRBV20-1 and TRBJ1-5; 12 nucleotides line up with TRBD1. Germline V gene sequence: CDR1 DFQATT, CDR2 SNEGSKA (reference sequence). The CDR3 has 17 residues. V was clipped by 5 bases and J by 1 base; unmatched bases: 9. The CDR3 DNA is TGCAGTGCTCCCGGGACAGGGGGCGGCGGAAGCAATCAGCCCCAGCATTTT. Its translation is CSAPGTGGGGSNQPQHF.

As for this clonotype: Relative to the germline gene, one junction end is altered; a read error may explain this. The chain uses TRBV6-6 and TRBJ2-3, with D hard to call. CDR1 is MNHNY, CDR2 SVGAGI, per germline (reference sequence). The CDR3 runs 13 residues. The CDR3 reads CGSSYSRPDTQYF. CDR3 sequence (DNA): TGTGGCAGCAGTTACTCGAGACCAGATACGCAGTATTTT.

The chain recombines TRBV7-7 with TRBJ2-2; 7 bases line up with TRBD2. The V gene's germline CDR1 is SSHAT and CDR2 FNYEAQ (reference sequence). CDR3 length: 15 amino acids. With 1 base clipped from V and 1 base from J, the junction kept 0 bases outside the gene matches. The chain's CDR3 is CASSLERGNTGELFF. In DNA, the CDR3 is TGTGCCAGCAGCTTAGAGCGGGGGAACACCGGGGAGCTGTTTTTT.

Notes on this clonotype: One end of the junction does not line up with germline, which may come from a read error. This sequence joins TRBV6-6 and TRBJ2-5, with no clear D. The DNA matches TRBJ2-7 better at its end, which makes the J call doubtful. CDR1 is MNHNY, CDR2 SVGAGI, per germline (reference sequence). This CDR3 is built from 15 residues. The CDR3 region is CASSYQASPTYEQYF. DNA for the CDR3: TGCGCCAGCAGTTACCAGGCTTCCCCAACCTACGAGCAGTACTTC.

This clonotype was recorded once. At one boundary the junction diverges from the germline segment, which might be a read error. V is TRBV28 and J is TRBJ2-7, with D unresolved. CDR3 size: 13 residues. The germline gives CDR1 MDHEN, CDR2 SYDVKM. The DNA for the CDR3 is TGTGCCAACAGTGTGGGCATTAACTACAAGCAGTACTTC. It encodes CANSVGINYKQYF.

This clonotype was observed a few times. V and J are TRBV13 and TRBJ2-7; D is ambiguous. V was trimmed by 5 bases and J by 0 bases, leaving 8 bases between them. The germline gives CDR1 PRHDT, CDR2 FYEKMQ (reference sequence). The CDR3 loop spans 13 amino acids. The CDR3 sequence is CASSPTSSYEQYF. As DNA, the CDR3 is TGTGCCAGCAGCCCTACAAGCTCCTACGAGCAGTACTTC. The variable domain in full, with the rest retrieved from reference TRBV13 and TRBJ2-7, is AAGVIQSPRHLIKEKRETATLKCYPIPRHDTVYWYQQGPGQDPQFLISFYEKMQSDKGSIPDRFSAQQFSDYHSELNMSSLELGDSALYFCASSPTSSYEQYFGPGTRLTVT.

The CDR3 reads CASSHPFGGSDEQYF. The CDR3 DNA is TGTGCCAGCAGCCACCCATTTGGAGGGAGCGACGAGCAGTACTTC. This chain joins TRBV4-2 and TRBJ2-5; possible D gene TRBD2, 6 bases. Near its end, the DNA agrees better with TRBJ2-7, so the J call may be wrong. The V gene's germline CDR1 is LGHNA and CDR2 YNFKEQ. This CDR3 spans 15 amino acids.

V usage is TRBV9 and J usage is TRBJ2-5; D may match TRBD1 or TRBD2 (5 bases each). The J call is doubtful: the DNA matches TRBJ2-7 better. This CDR3 contains 16 residues. CDR1 and CDR2 from the germline V gene are SGDLS and YYNGEE. The CDR3 loop reads CASSPRGTGFSYEQYF. The CDR3 region has the DNA TGTGCCAGCAGCCCTCGTGGGACGGGGTTCTCCTACGAGCAGTACTTC.

This clonotype was counted many times. The genes are TRBV7-2 and TRBJ2-7; 7 bases align to TRBD1. Germline assignment: CDR1 SGHTA and CDR2 FQGNSA. J lost 5 bases, V lost 8 bases, and 9 bases had no gene match. This CDR3 has 13 amino acids. In DNA form, the CDR3 reads TGTGCCAGCGTCCGGGACAGAATGGACGAGCAGTACTTC. It translates to CASVRDRMDEQYF.

This clonotype occurred a few times. V gene TRBV11-2 combines with J gene TRBJ2-5; the D gene is possibly TRBD2 (5 bases). Between the trimmed V and J ends, which lost 5 bases and 5 bases, there was a span of 15 bases. This CDR3 spans 14 amino acids. Germline-derived CDR1 and CDR2 are SGHAT and FQNNGV. Here the CDR3 reads CASSTGVTGETQYF. The CDR3 nucleotides read TGTGCCAGCAGCACCGGCGTAACGGGGGAGACCCAGTACTTC.

The chain is built from TRBV12-3 or TRBV12-4 and TRBJ2-6, with no clear D. This CDR3 is built from 17 residues. Trimming cost V 1 base and J 0 bases, with 10 bases left between them. CDR3 residues: CASSLGAPFSGANVLTF. For the CDR3, the DNA is TGTGCCAGCAGTTTAGGGGCACCTTTCTCTGGGGCCAACGTCCTGACTTTC.

The V call is TRBV18, the J call TRBJ1-2; 8 bases are shared with TRBD1. The germline V gene encodes CDR1 KGHSH and CDR2 LQKENI. The CDR3 spans 15 residues. V trimming: 2 bases; J trimming: 1 base; junction bases outside the gene matches: 3. The CDR3, as DNA: TGTGCCAGCTCACCAGGACAGGGATATAACTATGGCTACACCTTC. Translating gives CASSPGQGYNYGYTF.

This clonotype has a single count. The chain employs TRBV15 and TRBJ2-7, with D possibly being TRBD2 (6 bases). This CDR3 comprises 14 residues. Trimming pared 0 bases from V and 5 bases from J, leaving 11 bases between. Germline values: CDR1 LNHNV, CDR2 YYDKDF (reference sequence). The CDR3 DNA follows: TGTGCCACCAGCAGAGAGCTAGGCGGGGACGAGCAGTACTTC. Amino acids: CATSRELGGDEQYF.

This clonotype was counted a few times. Here the CDR3 reads CASSEAWVVETQYF. The DNA of the CDR3 is TGTGCCAGCAGTGAAGCGTGGGTTGTGGAGACCCAGTACTTC. The chain recombines TRBV6-1 with TRBJ2-5, with unresolved D. The V and J ends lost 0 bases and 5 bases respectively, with 10 bases between them. The CDR3 contains 14 residues. The germline CDR1 and CDR2 sequences are MNHNS and SASEGT.

The CDR3 spells CASSLGSISYEQYF. As DNA, the CDR3 is TGTGCCAGCAGCTTAGGTTCCATTTCCTACGAGCAGTACTTC. The V and J genes are TRBV7-9 and TRBJ2-4; D is unresolved. The J call may be incorrect, as the DNA end agrees better with TRBJ2-7. Germline V lookup: CDR1 SEHNR, CDR2 FQNEAQ (reference sequence). The CDR3 length is 14 residues.

In its sample, this clonotype was seen a few times. This chain links TRBV20-1 with TRBJ2-7; 7 nucleotides line up with TRBD1. Trimming cost V 5 bases and J 5 bases; bases outside gene matches: 9. Germline V gene data show CDR1 as DFQATT and CDR2 as SNEGSKA (reference sequence). The CDR3 is 13 residues long. CDR3 nucleotide sequence: TGCAGTGCTCCTCGAACGACAGGGAACGAGCAGTACTTC. Its protein product is CSAPRTTGNEQYF.

As DNA, the CDR3 is TGTGCCAGCAGCCAAGTTGACAACACCATATATTTT. Translating gives CASSQVDNTIYF. The genes are TRBV4-2 and TRBJ1-3; D is undetermined. Trimming cost V 1 base and J 7 bases, with 5 bases left between them. This CDR3 is built from 12 residues. From germline, CDR1 is LGHNA and CDR2 YNFKEQ.

The CDR3 DNA sequence: TGTGCCATCAGTCAAGAACTAGCACAAGAGACCCAGTACTTC. Its protein is CAISQELAQETQYF. V usage is TRBV10-3 and J usage is TRBJ2-5, with D possibly matching TRBD2 (6 bases). Germline CDR1 is ENHRY and CDR2 is SYGVKD. V was shortened by 5 bases and J by 2 bases, with 12 bases between the two germline ends. The CDR3 covers 14 residues.